A single sample gave rise to the 19 T cell receptor beta chains below, sequenced in a study of T cell repertoires in cytomegalovirus infection. TCRdb re-derived calls from the reads in MiXCR, one entry per CDR3 protein. There are about 770,000 distinct CDR3 sequences in the sample; 25% to 35% occur only once, and roughly 14% lies in the top ten. No cognate antigen is known for these TCRs. The specimen comprised cultured CD8+ T cells from PBMCs, sampled from culture after CMV antigen stimulation. The receptors come from a human donor in good health (CMV status not recorded). Some clones in this sample may be carry-over from other donors' samples.

At least ten counts were recorded for this clonotype. V usage is TRBV28 and J usage is TRBJ2-4, with D hard to call. There are 16 residues in the CDR3. Trimming stripped 5 bases from V and 3 bases from J, with 17 bases between. CDR1 and CDR2 (germline): MDHEN, SYDVKM. The CDR3: CASSPSEVPYKNIQYF. The CDR3 nucleotides are TGTGCCAGCAGTCCTTCTGAGGTGCCATACAAAAACATTCAGTACTTC. Together with reference TRBV28 and TRBJ2-4, the CDR3 gives the full variable domain: DVKVTQSSRYLVKRTGEKVFLECVQDMDHENMFWYRQDPGLGLRLIYFSYDVKMKEKGDIPEGYSVSREKKERFSLILESASTNQTSMYLCASSPSEVPYKNIQYFGAGTRLSVL.

This clonotype showed up just a few times. V gene TRBV7-9 combines with J gene TRBJ2-1; perhaps TRBD1 as D (6 bases). V lost 5 bases and J 8 bases, leaving 19 bases between the germline ends. Per the germline V gene, CDR1 is SEHNR and CDR2 is FQNEAQ (reference sequence). This CDR3 is 15 amino acids long. The chain's CDR3 is CASSRLPRTADEQFF. The CDR3 DNA sequence: TGTGCCAGCAGCCGACTACCTCGGACAGCCGATGAGCAGTTCTTC.

This chain uses TRBV5-3 with TRBJ1-1; 10 nucleotides line up with TRBD1. TRBV5-3 counts as an open reading frame of uncertain function. The CDR3 runs to 17 residues. V lost 3 bases and J lost 2; bases outside the gene matches: 10. CDR3 sequence reads: CARSSAFGTGDNTEAFF. The CDR3 coding sequence is TGTGCCAGAAGCTCGGCCTTCGGGACAGGGGACAACACTGAAGCTTTCTTT.

V is TRBV28 and J is TRBJ2-3, with D tentatively TRBD2 (5 bases). V was trimmed by 3 bases and J by 4 bases, leaving 11 bases between them. CDR1 and CDR2 from the germline V gene are MDHEN and SYDVKM. The CDR3 contains 14 residues. CDR3 sequence: CASSFEGAADTQYF. The CDR3 DNA reads TGTGCCAGCAGTTTTGAGGGCGCGGCAGATACGCAGTATTTT.

This chain links TRBV7-6 with TRBJ1-2; TRBD1 matches 9 bases. Germline V lookup: CDR1 SGHVS, CDR2 FNYEAQ. The CDR3 has 13 amino acids. J lost 8 bases, V lost 5 bases, and 6 bases had no gene match. The CDR3 loop is CASSGTGSRGYTF. CDR3 bases: TGTGCCAGCAGCGGGACAGGGTCGCGGGGCTACACCTTC. Filled out from reference TRBV7-6 and TRBJ1-2, the complete variable domain reads GAGVSQSPRYKVTKRGQDVALRCDPISGHVSLYWYRQALGQGPEFLTYFNYEAQQDKSGLPNDRFSAERPEGSISTLTIQRTEQRDSAMYRCASSGTGSRGYTFGSGTRLTVV.

This chain links TRBV29-1 with TRBJ1-1; D perhaps matches TRBD1 (6 bases). V gave up 5 bases and J gave up 1 base, with 14 bases separating them. Germline loops: CDR1 SQVTM, CDR2 ANQGSEA. CDR3 length equals 14 residues. CDR3 nucleotide sequence: TGCAGCGTTCCGCTTACAGGGACGAACACTGAAGCTTTCTTT. Amino acids: CSVPLTGTNTEAFF. The entire variable domain, with the rest obtained from reference TRBV29-1 and TRBJ1-1, is as follows: SAVISQKPSRDICQRGTSLTIQCQVDSQVTMMFWYRQQPGQSLTLIATANQGSEATYESGFVIDKFPISRPNLTFSTLTVSNMSPEDSSIYLCSVPLTGTNTEAFFGQGTRLTVV.

V usage is TRBV4-3 and J usage is TRBJ2-3; D gene uncertain. Between the trimmed V and J ends, which lost 0 bases and 4 bases, there was a span of 11 bases. The V gene's germline CDR1 is LGHNA and CDR2 YSLEER. The CDR3 consists of 15 residues. The CDR3, as DNA: TGCGCCAGCAGCCAAGATCCCACAGTCTCAGATACGCAGTATTTT. Protein sequence: CASSQDPTVSDTQYF.

The V gene is TRBV20-1, the J gene TRBJ2-5; the D gene could be TRBD1 or TRBD2 (5 bases each). Trimming stripped 3 bases from V and 1 base from J, with 9 bases between. The CDR3 has 13 amino acids. Germline assignment: CDR1 DFQATT and CDR2 SNEGSKA (reference sequence). Written as DNA, the CDR3 is TGCAGTGCTAGTTGGGGGATCCAAGAGACCCAGTACTTC. Residues: CSASWGIQETQYF.

V gene TRBV20-1 combines with J gene TRBJ2-7; TRBD1 agrees at 8 bases. There are 11 residues in the CDR3. V was pared by 6 bases and J by 12 bases, with 10 bases of the junction left unmatched. CDR1 and CDR2 (germline): DFQATT, SNEGSKA (reference sequence). CDR3 region: CSAPDRDLWYV. In DNA form, the CDR3 reads TGCAGTGCACCGGACAGGGACCTTTGGTACGTC.

The V and J genes are TRBV9 and TRBJ2-1, with D tentatively TRBD2 (6 bases). The germline V and J ends were trimmed by 4 bases and 2 bases, with 13 bases remaining between them. Per the germline V gene, CDR1 is SGDLS and CDR2 is YYNGEE. CDR3 length: 15 residues. The CDR3 loop reads CASSPPPGAYNEQFF. In DNA, the CDR3 is TGTGCCAGCAGCCCCCCTCCGGGGGCCTACAATGAGCAGTTCTTC.

The chain joins TRBV6-2 or TRBV6-3 to TRBJ2-1; D unresolved. The CDR3 runs 15 residues. Trimming pared 5 bases from V and 3 bases from J, leaving 14 bases between. Germline CDR1 MNHEY, CDR2 SVGEGT. CDR3 in DNA: TGTGCCAGCAGTCCCACCAACGGAATCTACAATGAGCAGTTCTTC. Translated, it gives CASSPTNGIYNEQFF.

This sequence joins TRBV27 and TRBJ2-3; D possibly corresponds to TRBD1 (6 bases). The V gene's germline CDR1 is MNHEY and CDR2 SMNVEV (reference sequence). CDR3 length equals 17 residues. V lost 6 bases to trimming and J lost 2 bases, with 21 bases between them. CDR3 protein: CASRRGFLRGDTDTQYF. DNA of the CDR3: TGTGCCAGCAGGAGGGGGTTTCTCAGGGGCGACACAGATACGCAGTATTTT.

This clonotype has ten or more counts. J is TRBJ2-1 and V is TRBV7-6; 8 bases agree with TRBD1. V gave up 6 bases and J gave up 5 bases; unmatched junction bases: 9. The length of the CDR3 is 15 residues. The germline V gene has CDR1 SGHVS and CDR2 FNYEAQ. The CDR3: CASSLTGATNNEQFF. The CDR3 DNA follows: TGTGCCAGCAGTCTGACAGGGGCTACCAACAATGAGCAGTTCTTC.

This clonotype has a handful of counts. This chain connects TRBV7-2 to TRBJ2-5, with 10 bases aligning to TRBD1. CDR1 and CDR2 (germline): SGHTA, FQGNSA. This CDR3 has 18 amino acids. J was trimmed by 5 bases and V by 3 bases; bases with no gene match: 15. The CDR3 here is CASSFLWGQGLPGETQYF. The CDR3 bases are TGTGCCAGCAGCTTCCTTTGGGGACAGGGGCTCCCGGGGGAGACCCAGTACTTC.

The chain joins TRBV6-6 to TRBJ2-2, with D maybe TRBD1 (6 bases). The V end lost 0 bases, the J end lost 5 bases, and 13 bases lay between the germline ends. This CDR3 has 16 residues. The germline V gene has CDR1 MNHNY and CDR2 SVGAGI (reference sequence). In nucleotides, the CDR3 is TGTGCCAGCAGTTACTCCCCACAGGGTGGAACCGGGGAGCTGTTTTTT. Residues: CASSYSPQGGTGELFF.

In its sample, this clonotype was seen a few times. This rearrangement joins TRBV6-5 to TRBJ2-2; D is undetermined. The V and J ends lost 0 bases and 1 base respectively, with 9 bases between them. This CDR3 is 16 amino acids long. CDR1 MNHEY and CDR2 SVGAGI come from the germline V gene. CDR3 protein: CASSYSIAQNTGELFF. The CDR3 DNA reads as TGTGCCAGCAGTTACTCGATCGCACAGAACACCGGGGAGCTGTTTTTT.

The V gene is TRBV9, the J gene TRBJ2-2, with TRBD1 matching 7 bases. V lost 4 bases and J lost 0; bases outside the gene matches: 9. The CDR3 runs to 17 residues. Looked up from germline, CDR1 is SGDLS and CDR2 is YYNGEE. The CDR3 spells CASSPTGTAPNTGELFF. In DNA form, the CDR3 reads TGTGCCAGCAGCCCCACCGGGACAGCGCCGAACACCGGGGAGCTGTTTTTT.

The V call is TRBV11-3, the J call TRBJ2-7; 9 bases fit TRBD2. The CDR3 has 15 residues. Germline-derived CDR1 and CDR2 are SGHNT and YENEEA. Unmatched junction bases numbered 3, after V lost 0 bases and J lost 3 bases. The CDR3 sequence: CASSLDLAGSYEQYF. The CDR3 bases are TGTGCCAGCAGCTTAGATCTAGCGGGGAGCTACGAGCAGTACTTC.

This clonotype showed up just once. The chain employs TRBV29-1 and TRBJ1-2, with 10 bases identical to TRBD1. CDR1 and CDR2 from the germline V gene are SQVTM and ANQGSEA. The CDR3 is 16 residues long. V was pared by 0 bases and J by 4 bases, with 8 bases of the junction left unmatched. Here the CDR3 reads CSVEDSRTGGGYGYTF. The CDR3 DNA reads as TGCAGCGTTGAAGATAGTAGGACAGGGGGTGGCTATGGCTACACCTTC.